What follows are 19 T cell receptor beta chains derived from one specimen sequenced in a study of CD8 T cells in Susac syndrome. An input of roughly 0.5 to 1 ug of RNA was subjected to reverse transcription using random hexamers. MiXCR was run by TCRdb on the immunoSEQ multiplex PCR reads, yielding one entry per CDR3 protein. The table shows approximately 70,000 distinct CDR3 sequences, with about 95% occurring only once. The sample consisted of CD8+ T cells from PBMCs. The receptors here all came from a human donor in good health.

The chain carries TRBV5-4 and TRBJ2-3; 7 positions agree with TRBD1. After removal of 5 bases from V and 7 bases from J, the junction contained 4 bases not matched to a gene. The CDR3 covers 12 residues. CDR1 SGHNT and CDR2 YYREEE come from the germline V gene (reference sequence). The CDR3 DNA reads TGTGCCAGCAGGGCAGGGGGAAATACGCAGTATTTT. This codes for CASRAGGNTQYF.

The chain links TRBV15 to TRBJ2-7; tentative D call: TRBD2 (5 bases). Germline V gene sequence: CDR1 LNHNV, CDR2 YYDKDF (reference sequence). CDR3 length: 14 amino acids. V was cut by 3 bases and J by 0 bases, with 9 bases left in between. In DNA, the CDR3 is TGTGCCACCAGCAGTTTCGGGGTCTCCTACGAGCAGTACTTC. Protein: CATSSFGVSYEQYF.

This clonotype was observed once. The chain has TRBV5-4 and TRBJ2-5; 9 bases are shared with TRBD2. From germline, CDR1 is SGHNT and CDR2 YYREEE (reference sequence). The V segment lost 1 base and the J segment 5 bases; nucleotides outside the gene matches: 6. The CDR3 loop spans 15 amino acids. The CDR3 is CASSLRLAEGETQYF. For the CDR3, the DNA is TGTGCCAGCAGCTTGAGACTAGCGGAGGGGGAGACCCAGTACTTC.

This clonotype has only one observation. The chain combines TRBV29-1 with TRBJ2-5; D perhaps matches TRBD1 (6 bases). Germline V lookup: CDR1 SQVTM, CDR2 ANQGSEA. The V gene lost 2 bases and the J gene lost 4 bases, with 8 bases spanning the gap. The CDR3 loop spans 12 amino acids. CDR3: CSVEYRVETQYF. The CDR3 DNA reads TGCAGCGTTGAATACAGGGTAGAGACCCAGTACTTC.

This chain links TRBV6-5 with TRBJ2-5; D gene uncertain. The CDR3 contains 11 residues. V dropped 2 bases and J dropped 8 bases, with 6 bases sitting between them. CDR1 is MNHEY, CDR2 SVGAGI, per germline. Written as DNA, the CDR3 is TGTGCCAGCAGTTACGGGATCACCCAGTACTTC. Its translation: CASSYGITQYF.

The chain joins TRBV6-5 to TRBJ1-5; 8 bases fit TRBD1. Looked up from germline, CDR1 is MNHEY and CDR2 is SVGAGI. The CDR3 has 16 residues. J was trimmed by 1 base and V by 0 bases; bases with no gene match: 2. This chain's CDR3 is CASSYSRTGSNQPQHF. In DNA, the CDR3 is TGTGCCAGCAGTTACTCGAGGACAGGGAGCAATCAGCCCCAGCATTTT.

The chain uses TRBV25-1 and TRBJ2-2, with D maybe TRBD2 (5 bases). The CDR3 extends over 16 amino acids. V lost 6 bases, J lost 8 bases, and 22 bases lay in between. Germline V gene sequence: CDR1 MGHDK, CDR2 SYGVNS. The CDR3 region is CASSPHYVVGVGELFF. The CDR3 DNA is TGTGCCAGCAGCCCGCACTATGTTGTGGGAGTAGGGGAGCTGTTTTTT.

There are a few counts of this clonotype. The chain joins TRBV7-8 to TRBJ1-3; a weak D match, TRBD1 (5 bases). Trimming removed 2 bases from V and 1 base from J, with 6 bases in between. This CDR3 spans 14 amino acids. CDR1 and CDR2 (germline): SGHVS, FQNEAQ. DNA of the CDR3: TGTGCCAGCAGCTTACAGGGATCTGGAAACACCATATATTTT. Translation gives CASSLQGSGNTIYF.

V usage is TRBV7-2 and J usage is TRBJ2-3; 9 nucleotides match TRBD2. V was clipped by 7 bases and J by 6 bases; unmatched bases: 11. The CDR3 extends over 15 amino acids. Germline values: CDR1 SGHTA, CDR2 FQGNSA. The DNA for the CDR3 is TGTGCCAGCAAGTTGGGGCGGGGGGGGTCGGATACGCAGTATTTT. Encoded protein: CASKLGRGGSDTQYF. Drawing the rest from reference TRBV7-2 and TRBJ2-3, the complete variable domain is GAGVSQSPSNKVTEKGKDVELRCDPISGHTALYWYRQSLGQGLEFLIYFQGNSAPDKSGLPSDRFSAERTGGSVSTLTIQRTQQEDSAVYLCASKLGRGGSDTQYFGPGTRLTVL.

The CDR3 region is CASSQDGEGEDEKLFF. The CDR3 region has the DNA TGTGCCAGCAGCCAAGATGGAGAAGGGGAAGATGAAAAACTGTTTTTT. The chain employs TRBV14 and TRBJ1-4, with D possibly being TRBD1 (5 bases). The ends were cut back, 0 bases at V and 6 bases at J, with 14 bases in the middle. The CDR3 totals 16 residues. CDR1 and CDR2 (germline): SGHDN, FVKESK.

The J gene is TRBJ2-5, the V gene TRBV7-8, with 7 positions matching TRBD1. The CDR3 length is 17 residues. Germline V gene sequence: CDR1 SGHVS, CDR2 FQNEAQ. The J segment lost 7 bases and the V segment lost 5 bases, leaving 19 bases of the junction unmatched. The CDR3 is CASSRKTGVPLGGTQYF. CDR3 nucleotide sequence: TGTGCCAGCAGCCGGAAAACAGGGGTTCCATTGGGCGGGACCCAGTACTTC.

The rearrangement links TRBV12-3 or TRBV12-4 to TRBJ2-1; 15 bases agree with TRBD2. The CDR3 length is 18 residues. The ends lost 6 bases at V and 1 base at J; junction bases unmatched: 7. As DNA, the CDR3 is TGTGCCAGCAGACCCGGGACTAGCGGGGGGCCTTCCTACAATGAGCAGTTCTTC. Its translation is CASRPGTSGGPSYNEQFF.

The chain combines TRBV7-9 with TRBJ2-7; D is possibly TRBD2 (5 bases). Germline V gene lookup returns CDR1 SEHNR and CDR2 FQNEAQ (reference sequence). V was clipped by 5 bases and J by 7 bases, with 21 bases between them. This CDR3 comprises 15 residues. The CDR3 loop is CASSLFSGLPGEQYF. In DNA, the CDR3 is TGTGCCAGCAGCCTCTTCTCGGGCCTGCCGGGAGAGCAGTACTTC.

The chain is built from TRBV6-2 or TRBV6-3 and TRBJ1-5; no firm D call. This CDR3 is built from 13 residues. Germline V CDR1 and CDR2: MNHEY, SVGEGT. The germline V and J ends were trimmed by 8 bases and 2 bases, with 10 bases remaining between them. The CDR3 sequence is CASRPDGNQPQHF. DNA of the CDR3: TGTGCCAGCCGGCCTGACGGCAATCAGCCCCAGCATTTT.

This chain joins TRBV28 and TRBJ1-5; 8 nucleotides align to TRBD1. The V gene's germline CDR1 is MDHEN and CDR2 SYDVKM. J was trimmed by 4 bases and V by 5 bases; bases with no gene match: 4. This CDR3 spans 14 amino acids. The CDR3 protein is CASSLTGGNQPQHF. Here the CDR3 DNA reads TGTGCCAGCAGTCTTACAGGGGGGAATCAGCCCCAGCATTTT.

This rearrangement joins TRBV4-1 to TRBJ2-7; D is possibly TRBD1 (6 bases). Between the trimmed V and J ends, which lost 2 bases and 0 bases, there was a span of 8 bases. This CDR3 is built from 14 residues. Germline CDR1 MGHRA, CDR2 YSYEKL. The DNA for the CDR3 is TGCGCCAGCAGCCAACTAGGGGGCTCCTACGAGCAGTACTTC. Protein product: CASSQLGGSYEQYF.

The rearrangement uses TRBV29-1 and TRBJ1-1; D not resolved. The CDR3 length is 10 residues. Trimming took 4 bases from V and 4 from J, leaving 4 bases between them. Looked up from germline, CDR1 is SQVTM and CDR2 is ANQGSEA. Written as DNA, the CDR3 is TGCAGCGTTGGCGGCACTGAAGCTTTCTTT. Its translation: CSVGGTEAFF.

The J gene is TRBJ1-1, the V gene TRBV6-2 or TRBV6-3; D remains unclear. Germline V CDR1 and CDR2: MNHEY, SVGEGT. The V and J ends lost 2 bases and 0 bases respectively, with 4 bases between them. CDR3 size: 13 residues. CDR3 in DNA: TGTGCCAGCAGTTACGCTATGAACACTGAAGCTTTCTTT. Translated, it gives CASSYAMNTEAFF.

The chain has TRBV10-3 and TRBJ2-3; 7 nucleotides line up with TRBD1. Germline CDR1 is ENHRY and CDR2 is SYGVKD. The V segment lost 10 bases and the J segment 1 base; nucleotides outside the gene matches: 8. This CDR3 is 14 amino acids long. The DNA of the CDR3 is TGTGCCACGACCCTCGGACAGGGCACAGATACGCAGTATTTT. Translating it yields CATTLGQGTDTQYF.